This T cell receptor beta chain derives from a study of beta chain features in type 1 diabetes. Broader study findings: The VDJ junctions of type 1 diabetes patients carried fewer insertions and more deletions. Researchers reported that naive, central memory and Treg TCRB repertoires appeared more similar in patients than in healthy donors.

Germline V gene lookup returns CDR1 SGDLS and CDR2 YYNGEE. The CDR3 consists of 14 residues. J was trimmed by 9 bases and V by 3 bases; bases with no gene match: 5. This clone was picked up a small number of times. The antigen remains undetermined. Expressed TCRB transcripts were sequenced because the entire RNA isolate underwent reverse transcription. TCRdb's table, derived via immunoSEQ multiplex PCR, lists solely in-frame clones and lacks some. Among about 620,000 clones listed, around a sixth were seen once. V is TRBV9 and J is TRBJ1-6, with 8 bases matching TRBD1. The TCR sequence derives from a young man in good health. Material: naive CD4+ T cells from blood. CDR3 loop: CASSARTGSSPLHF. The CDR3 region has the DNA TGTGCCAGCAGCGCCCGGACAGGGTCTTCACCCCTCCACTTT.